This record concerns one TCR beta chain sequence. Antigen: not known. Quantitative 5'-RACE was performed with molecular barcodes, and it yielded the TCR beta libraries. TCRdb reprocessed the 5' RACE reads via MiXCR and lists one record per CDR3 protein. Here the sample spans tens of thousands of distinct CDR3 sequences, roughly 27% being singletons. This entry belongs to a study of CD8 T cells in ankylosing spondylitis. Findings of the study overall: Some motif variants had been reported before (in reactive arthritis synovial fluid and blood). Seemingly characteristic of ankylosing spondylitis blood was a TCR beta motif consisting of about 8 highly homologous variants. The authors reported significant enrichment of disease-linked clones in matched ankylosing spondylitis synovial fluid.

Deletions cut 5 bases from V and 3 bases from J, with 12 bases between. CDR3 length: 14 residues. Germline V gene lookup returns CDR1 SGDLS and CDR2 YYNGEE. The chain links TRBV9 to TRBJ1-5; D call uncertain. The TCR comes from a male donor with ankylosing spondylitis or in good health (not recorded which). The sequenced sample consisted of blood, either unsorted or a sorted T cell fraction (not recorded which). DNA for the CDR3: TGTGCCAGCAGTCGGACCGGCTCCAATCAGCCCCAGCATTTT. It is translated as CASSRTGSNQPQHF.